This T cell receptor beta chain was recovered during a study of cytomegalovirus exposure and HLA in healthy donors. Study results and caveats: Whilst most TCR sequences proved rare, a subset of public TCRs occurred across many donors. In vitro assays verified that three CMV-associated chains recognized CMV antigens specifically.

Assay used: immunoSEQ multiplex PCR; TCRdb lists only in-frame clones, some missing. The sample holds about 300,000 clones, over 75% seen once. As for this clone: Its antigen remains unidentified.

Germline V CDR1 and CDR2: MNHNS, SASEGT. CDR3 length equals 13 residues. Trimming removed 7 bases from V and 5 bases from J, with 14 bases in between. The sequenced material came from PBMCs. The clonotype comes from a young woman in good health and CMV-seronegative. V is TRBV6-1 and J is TRBJ2-5; D gene uncertain. In nucleotides, the CDR3 is TGTGCCAGCACCGGCACCCTCAGGGAGACCCAGTACTTC. Protein: CASTGTLRETQYF.